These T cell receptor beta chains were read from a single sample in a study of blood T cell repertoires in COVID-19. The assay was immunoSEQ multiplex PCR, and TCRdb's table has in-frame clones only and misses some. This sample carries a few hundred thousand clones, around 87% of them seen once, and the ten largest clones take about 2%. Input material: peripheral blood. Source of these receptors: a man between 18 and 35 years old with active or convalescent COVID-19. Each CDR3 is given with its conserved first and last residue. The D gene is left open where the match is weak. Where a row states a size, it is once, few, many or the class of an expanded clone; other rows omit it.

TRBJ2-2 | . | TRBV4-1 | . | TGCGCCAGCAGCCAACACAGGGTCACCGGGGAGCTGTTTTTT | CASSQHRVTGELFF
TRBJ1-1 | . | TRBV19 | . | TGTGCCAGTAGTATAATGACAGAGACTGAAGCTTTCTTT | CASSIMTETEAFF
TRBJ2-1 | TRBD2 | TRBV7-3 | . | TGTGCCAGCAGCACTAGCGGGCACAATGAGCAGTTCTTC | CASSTSGHNEQFF
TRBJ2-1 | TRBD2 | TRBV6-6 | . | TGTGCCAGCAGTTGGGCTAGCGGGCACAATGAGCAGTTCTTC | CASSWASGHNEQFF
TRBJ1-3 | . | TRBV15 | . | TGTGCCACCAGTGGGAGGGGCACCATATATTTT | CATSGRGTIYF
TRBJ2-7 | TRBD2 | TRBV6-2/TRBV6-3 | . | TGTGCCAGCAGTTACGGTAAACTAGCGGGGATCTACGAGCAGTACTTC | CASSYGKLAGIYEQYF
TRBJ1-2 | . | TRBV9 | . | TGTGCCAGCAGCGTCACAACTAACTATGGCTACACCTTC | CASSVTTNYGYTF
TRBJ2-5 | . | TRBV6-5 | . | TGTGCCAGCACCGACACGGTAATAGGGACCCAGTACTTC | CASTDTVIGTQYF
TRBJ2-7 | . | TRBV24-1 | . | TGTGCCACCAGTGAAGGCGGCGAGCAGTACTTC | CATSEGGEQYF
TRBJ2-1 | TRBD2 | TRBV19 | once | TGTGCCAGTAGTACTCTAGCGGGGGCCTACAATGAGCAGTTCTTC | CASSTLAGAYNEQFF
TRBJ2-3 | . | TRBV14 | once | TGTGCCAGCAGCCAAGATTACGTACGGACAGCAGAAAGCACAGATACGCAGTATTTT | CASSQDYVRTAESTDTQYF
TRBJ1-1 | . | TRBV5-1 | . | TGCGCCAGCAGATTAACAGGGCCCACTGAAGCTTTCTTT | CASRLTGPTEAFF
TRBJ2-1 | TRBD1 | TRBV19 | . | TGTGCCAGTAGTATTCAGGGGGCCTACAATGAGCAGTTCTTC | CASSIQGAYNEQFF
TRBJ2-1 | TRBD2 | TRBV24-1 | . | TGTGCCACCAGTGCGGGAGGGCCGGGGACCTACAATGAGCAGTTCTTC | CATSAGGPGTYNEQFF
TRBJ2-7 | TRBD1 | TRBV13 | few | TGTGCCAGCAGCGGCAGGGGGTCAGCGCAGTACTTC | CASSGRGSAQYF
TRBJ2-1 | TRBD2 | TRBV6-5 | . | TGTGCCAGCAGTTCGACTAGCGACTCCTACAATGAGCAGTTCTTC | CASSSTSDSYNEQFF
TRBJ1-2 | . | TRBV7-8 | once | TGTGCCAGCAGCCTAGGAAGGGGTGCTAACTATGGCTACACCTTC | CASSLGRGANYGYTF
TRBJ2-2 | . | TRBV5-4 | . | TGTGCCAGCAGCTTGGCCGGCGGGGAGCTGTTTTTT | CASSLAGGELFF
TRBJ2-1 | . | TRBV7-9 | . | TGTGCCAGCAGCCCCCCGCCGGGGAGCTCCTACAATGAGCAGTTCTTC | CASSPPPGSSYNEQFF
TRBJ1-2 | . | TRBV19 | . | TGTGCCAGTAGTCCCAGACAGGACTACTATGGCTACACCTTC | CASSPRQDYYGYTF
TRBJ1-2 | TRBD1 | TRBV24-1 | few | TGTGCCACCTCGAGGACAGGGGAGCCCTATGGCTACACCTTC | CATSRTGEPYGYTF
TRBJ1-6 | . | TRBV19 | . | TGTGCCAGTAGTATAGACGAGCGGGGGCAGTCACCCCTCCACTTT | CASSIDERGQSPLHF
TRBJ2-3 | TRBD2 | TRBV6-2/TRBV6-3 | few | TGTGCCAGCAGTTTCCGGGGGGAAGTGGATACGCAGTATTTT | CASSFRGEVDTQYF
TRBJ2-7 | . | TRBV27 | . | TGTGCCAGCAGCCTAGGGGCAGGGGGGACCTACGAGCAGTACTTC | CASSLGAGGTYEQYF
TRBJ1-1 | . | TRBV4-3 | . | TGCGCCAGCAGTCAAAGCGGGGTAACTGAAGCTTTCTTT | CASSQSGVTEAFF
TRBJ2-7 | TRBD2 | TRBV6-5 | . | TGTGCCAGCAGTTCAAGCGGGGCTGAGCAGTACTTC | CASSSSGAEQYF
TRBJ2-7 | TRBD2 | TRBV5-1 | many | TGCGCCTTCAGCGGGGGGCGCATCCACGAGCAGTACTTC | CAFSGGRIHEQYF
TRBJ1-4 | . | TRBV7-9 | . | TGTGCCAGCAGCTCCGGGACACTTGCAACTAATGAAAAACTGTTTTTT | CASSSGTLATNEKLFF
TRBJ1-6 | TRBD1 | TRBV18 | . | TGTGCCAGCTCACCCGGGACAGGGAAAAATTCACCCCTCCACTTT | CASSPGTGKNSPLHF
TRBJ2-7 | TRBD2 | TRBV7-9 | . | TGTGCCAGCAGCTCCACGGGGGCAGGTAGCGGGACTTCCTACGAGCAGTACTTC | CASSSTGAGSGTSYEQYF
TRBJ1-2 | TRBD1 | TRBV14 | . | TGTGCCAGCAGCCCAGACAGGGCAAGGTACACCTTC | CASSPDRARYTF
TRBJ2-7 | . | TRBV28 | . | TGTGCCAGCATGACTTACGGCCACGAGCAGTACTTC | CASMTYGHEQYF
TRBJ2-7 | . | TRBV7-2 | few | TGTGCCAGCAGCTTAGTTGGCTCCTCCTCCTACGAGCAGTACTTC | CASSLVGSSSYEQYF
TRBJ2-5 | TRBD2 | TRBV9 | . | TGTGCCAGCAGCGTAGGGCCTAGCGGGATTTGGGAGACCCAGTACTTC | CASSVGPSGIWETQYF
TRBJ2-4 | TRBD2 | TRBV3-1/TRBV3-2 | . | TGTGCCAGCAGCCAAGCTACGGGGGGGTTAGCCAAAAACATTCAGTACTTC | CASSQATGGLAKNIQYF
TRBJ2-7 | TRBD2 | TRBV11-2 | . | TGTGCCAGCAGCGCCTTAGAAAGCGGGAACTACGAGCAGTACTTC | CASSALESGNYEQYF
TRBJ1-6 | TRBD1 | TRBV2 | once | TGTGCCAGCAGGAGACTTCGGGACAGGGAAAAACTTTATAATTCACCCCTCCACTTT | CASRRLRDREKLYNSPLHF
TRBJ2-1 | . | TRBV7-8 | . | TGTGCCAGCAGCGAGGACTCTTTCTCCTACAATGAGCAGTTCTTC | CASSEDSFSYNEQFF
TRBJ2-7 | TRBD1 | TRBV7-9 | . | TGTGCCAGCAGCCCCCGGGACAGTTCCTACGAGCAGTACTTC | CASSPRDSSYEQYF
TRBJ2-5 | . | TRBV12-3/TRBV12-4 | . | TGTGCCAGCAGTTTGAGGGAGACCCAGTACTTC | CASSLRETQYF
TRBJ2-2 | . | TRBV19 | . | TGTGCCAGTAGTCCCCGGGCGGGAACGAACACCGGGGAGCTGTTTTTT | CASSPRAGTNTGELFF
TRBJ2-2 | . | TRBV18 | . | TGTGCCAGCTCACCGCCCCTCTTGGACAGAAACACCGGGGAGCTGTTTTTT | CASSPPLLDRNTGELFF
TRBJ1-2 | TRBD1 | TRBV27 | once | TGTGCCAGCAGTGCAGGGGGCTGGGGCTATGGCTACACCTTC | CASSAGGWGYGYTF
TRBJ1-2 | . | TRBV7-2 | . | TGTGCCAGCAGCGTAACAGTTAACTATGGCTACACCTTC | CASSVTVNYGYTF